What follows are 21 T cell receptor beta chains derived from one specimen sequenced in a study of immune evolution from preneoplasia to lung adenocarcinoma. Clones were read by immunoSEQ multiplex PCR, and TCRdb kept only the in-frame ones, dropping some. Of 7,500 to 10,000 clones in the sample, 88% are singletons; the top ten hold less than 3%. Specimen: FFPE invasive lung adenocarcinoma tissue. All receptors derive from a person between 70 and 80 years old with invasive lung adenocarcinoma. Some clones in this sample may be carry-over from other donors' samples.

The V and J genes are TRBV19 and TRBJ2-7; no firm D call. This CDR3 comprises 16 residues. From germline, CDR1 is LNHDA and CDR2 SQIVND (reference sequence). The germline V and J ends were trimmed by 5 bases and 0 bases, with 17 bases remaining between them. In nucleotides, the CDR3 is TGTGCCAGTAGTGGCAGCACATTGACCAACTCCTACGAGCAGTACTTC. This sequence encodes CASSGSTLTNSYEQYF.

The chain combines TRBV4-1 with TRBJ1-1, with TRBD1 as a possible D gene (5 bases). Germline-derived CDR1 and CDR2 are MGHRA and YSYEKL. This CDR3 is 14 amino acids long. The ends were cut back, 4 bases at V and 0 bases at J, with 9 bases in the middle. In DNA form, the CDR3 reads TGCGCCAGCAGCCGGGGACGTATGAACACTGAAGCTTTCTTT. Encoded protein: CASSRGRMNTEAFF.

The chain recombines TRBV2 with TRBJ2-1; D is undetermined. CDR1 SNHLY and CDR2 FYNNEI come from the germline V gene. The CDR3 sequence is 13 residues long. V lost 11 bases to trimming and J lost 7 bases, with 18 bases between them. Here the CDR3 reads CASRVYWVNEQFF. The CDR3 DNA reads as TGTGCCTCAAGGGTCTATTGGGTGAATGAGCAGTTCTTC.

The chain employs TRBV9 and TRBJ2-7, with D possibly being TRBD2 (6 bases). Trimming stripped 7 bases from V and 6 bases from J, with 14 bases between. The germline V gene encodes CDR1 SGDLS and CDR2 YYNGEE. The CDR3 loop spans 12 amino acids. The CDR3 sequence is CASSREAGEQYF. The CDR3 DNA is TGTGCCAGCTCCAGGGAGGCTGGCGAGCAGTACTTC.

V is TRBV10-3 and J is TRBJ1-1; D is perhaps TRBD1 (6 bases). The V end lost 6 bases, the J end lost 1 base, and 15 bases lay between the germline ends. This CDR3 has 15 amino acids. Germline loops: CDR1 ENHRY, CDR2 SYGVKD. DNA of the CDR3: TGTGCCATCAGGAGGGATAAGGGGGGGAACACTGAAGCTTTCTTT. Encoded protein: CAIRRDKGGNTEAFF.

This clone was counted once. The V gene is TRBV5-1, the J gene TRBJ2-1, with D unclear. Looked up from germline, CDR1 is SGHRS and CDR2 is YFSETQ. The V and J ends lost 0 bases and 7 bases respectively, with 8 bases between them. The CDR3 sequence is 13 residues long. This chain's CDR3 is CASSLAGQNEQFF. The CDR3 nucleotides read TGCGCCAGCAGCTTGGCCGGCCAGAATGAGCAGTTCTTC.

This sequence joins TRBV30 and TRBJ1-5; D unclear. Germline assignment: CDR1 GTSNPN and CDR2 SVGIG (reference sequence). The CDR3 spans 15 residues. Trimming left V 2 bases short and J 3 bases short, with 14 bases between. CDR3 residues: CAWSLQAGYNQPQHF. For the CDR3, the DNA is TGTGCCTGGAGTTTGCAGGCGGGGTACAATCAGCCCCAGCATTTT.

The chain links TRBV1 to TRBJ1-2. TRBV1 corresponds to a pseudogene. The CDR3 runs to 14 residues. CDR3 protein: CTSSQGAGTNGYTF. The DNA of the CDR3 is TGCACCAGCAGCCAAGGAGCCGGGACTAATGGCTACACCTTC.

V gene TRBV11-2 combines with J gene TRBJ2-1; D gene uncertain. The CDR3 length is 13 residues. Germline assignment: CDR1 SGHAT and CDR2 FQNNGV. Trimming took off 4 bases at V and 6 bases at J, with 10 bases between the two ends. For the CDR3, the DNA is TGTGCCAGCAGCTCCCAAATAGGCAATGAGCAGTTCTTC. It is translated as CASSSQIGNEQFF.

CDR3 sequence: CASSLARGRGGAYGYTF. CDR3 coding DNA: TGTGCCAGCAGCTTAGCGCGTGGGCGCGGGGGAGCCTATGGCTACACCTTC. This rearrangement joins TRBV7-6 to TRBJ1-2, with D possibly TRBD1 on 5 matching bases. Trimming shortened V by 0 bases and J by 4 bases, and 18 bases separated the two germline ends. CDR1 and CDR2 from the germline V gene are SGHVS and FNYEAQ. This CDR3 has 17 residues.

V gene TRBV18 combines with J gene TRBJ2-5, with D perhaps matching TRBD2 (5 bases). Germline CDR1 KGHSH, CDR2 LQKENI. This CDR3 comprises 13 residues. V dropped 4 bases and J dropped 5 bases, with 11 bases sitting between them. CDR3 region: CASSRETGETQYF. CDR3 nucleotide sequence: TGTGCCAGCTCACGGGAGACGGGGGAGACCCAGTACTTC. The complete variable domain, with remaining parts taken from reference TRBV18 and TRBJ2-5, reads NAGVMQNPRHLVRRRGQEARLRCSPMKGHSHVYWYRQLPEEGLKFMVYLQKENIIDESGMPKERFSAEFPKEGPSILRIQQVVRGDSAAYFCASSRETGETQYFGPGTRLLVL.

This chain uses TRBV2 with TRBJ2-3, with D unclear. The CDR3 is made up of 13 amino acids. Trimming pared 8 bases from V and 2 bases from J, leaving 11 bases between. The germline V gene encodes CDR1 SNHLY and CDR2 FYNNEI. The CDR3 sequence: CASLQRSTDTQYF. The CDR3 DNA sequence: TGTGCCAGCCTACAGCGATCCACAGATACGCAGTATTTT.

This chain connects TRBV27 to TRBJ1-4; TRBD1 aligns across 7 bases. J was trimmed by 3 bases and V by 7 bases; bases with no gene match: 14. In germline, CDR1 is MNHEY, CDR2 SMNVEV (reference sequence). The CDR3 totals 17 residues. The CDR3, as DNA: TGTGCCAGCATGTCAGGAAGGGGGCGCGGGGCTAATGAAAAACTGTTTTTT. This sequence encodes CASMSGRGRGANEKLFF.

The CDR3 region has the DNA TGTGCCAGCAGGAGTCTTTACGAGCAGTACTTC. Its translation: CASRSLYEQYF. The chain carries TRBV27 and TRBJ2-7; D is undetermined. The length of the CDR3 is 11 residues. V shed 6 bases and J shed 4 bases, with 7 bases lying between them. Germline V gene sequence: CDR1 MNHEY, CDR2 SMNVEV (reference sequence).

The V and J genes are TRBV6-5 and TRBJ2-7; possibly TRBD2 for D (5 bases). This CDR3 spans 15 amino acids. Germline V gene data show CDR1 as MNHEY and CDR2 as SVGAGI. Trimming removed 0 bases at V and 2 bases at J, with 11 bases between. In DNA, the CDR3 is TGTGCCAGCAGTTACTCACCAGGAGGTACCTACGAGCAGTACTTC. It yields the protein CASSYSPGGTYEQYF.

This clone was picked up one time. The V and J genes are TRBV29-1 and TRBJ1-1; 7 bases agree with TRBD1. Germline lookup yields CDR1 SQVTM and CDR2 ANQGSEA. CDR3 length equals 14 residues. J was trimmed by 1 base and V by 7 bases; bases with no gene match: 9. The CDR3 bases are TGCAGCGCTTCGTCGGGACAGACGAACACTGAAGCTTTCTTT. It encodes CSASSGQTNTEAFF.

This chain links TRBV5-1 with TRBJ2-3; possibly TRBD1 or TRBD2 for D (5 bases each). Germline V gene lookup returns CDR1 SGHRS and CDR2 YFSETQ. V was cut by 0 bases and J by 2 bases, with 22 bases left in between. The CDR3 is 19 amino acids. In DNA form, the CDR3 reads TGCGCCAGCAGCTTGGGGGCTGGGCAGGCTGGGGGTTACACAGATACGCAGTATTTT. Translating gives CASSLGAGQAGGYTDTQYF. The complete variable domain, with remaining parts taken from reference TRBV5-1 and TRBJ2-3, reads KAGVTQTPRYLIKTRGQQVTLSCSPISGHRSVSWYQQTPGQGLQFLFEYFSETQRNKGNFPGRFSGRQFSNSRSEMNVSTLELGDSALYLCASSLGAGQAGGYTDTQYFGPGTRLTVL.

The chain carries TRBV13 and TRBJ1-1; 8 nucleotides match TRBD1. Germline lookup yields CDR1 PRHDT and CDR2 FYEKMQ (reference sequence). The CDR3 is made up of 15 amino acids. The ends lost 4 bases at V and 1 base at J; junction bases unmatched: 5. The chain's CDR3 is CASSSQGARNTEAFF. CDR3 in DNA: TGTGCCAGCAGCTCGCAGGGGGCTCGGAACACTGAAGCTTTCTTT.

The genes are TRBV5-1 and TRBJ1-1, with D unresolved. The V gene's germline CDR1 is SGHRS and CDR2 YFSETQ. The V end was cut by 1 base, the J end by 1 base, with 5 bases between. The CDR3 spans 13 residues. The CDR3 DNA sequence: TGCGCCAGCAGCTTGACCTGGAACACTGAAGCTTTCTTT. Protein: CASSLTWNTEAFF.

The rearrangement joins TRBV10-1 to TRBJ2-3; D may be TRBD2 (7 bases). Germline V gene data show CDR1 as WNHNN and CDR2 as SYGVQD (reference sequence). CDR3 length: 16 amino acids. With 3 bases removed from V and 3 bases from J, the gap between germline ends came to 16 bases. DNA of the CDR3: TGCGCCAGCAGTGATGTATCGGGGGGCTTGACAGATACGCAGTATTTT. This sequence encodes CASSDVSGGLTDTQYF.

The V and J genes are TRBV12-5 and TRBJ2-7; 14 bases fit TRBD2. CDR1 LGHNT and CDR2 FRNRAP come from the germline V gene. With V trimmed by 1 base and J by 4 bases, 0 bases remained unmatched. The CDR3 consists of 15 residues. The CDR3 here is CASGLGLAGGYEQYF. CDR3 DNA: TGTGCTAGTGGTTTGGGACTAGCGGGAGGGTACGAGCAGTACTTC.